The sequence of this TCR beta chain was determined in a study of human T cells and chemical hapten exposure. The ends were cut back, 0 bases at V and 3 bases at J, with 14 bases in the middle. Germline V CDR1 and CDR2: MNHEY, SVGEGT. The CDR3 has 16 amino acids. Each CDR3 protein is one row after TCRdb ran MiXCR on the RACE reads. The sample comprises around 380,000 distinct CDR3 sequences, more than 4.5% of which are singletons, and about 2.1% rests with the top ten. Time point described: patch test 1, 2 weeks after DPC sensitization. Treatment described: therapeutic diphenylcyclopropenone sensitization with weekly scalp DPC.

The genes are TRBV6-2 or TRBV6-3 and TRBJ2-5, with D tentatively TRBD1 or TRBD2 (6 bases each). This clonotype was obtained from a woman in her forties or fifties with alopecia areata. Some clones in this sample may be carry-over from other donors' samples. The source was whole blood, collected in connection with sensitization to the hapten diphenylcyclopropenone (DPC). The CDR3, as DNA: TGTGCCAGCAGTTACTCTCTCGGGGGCGCCGAAGAGACCCAGTACTTC. It codes for CASSYSLGGAEETQYF.